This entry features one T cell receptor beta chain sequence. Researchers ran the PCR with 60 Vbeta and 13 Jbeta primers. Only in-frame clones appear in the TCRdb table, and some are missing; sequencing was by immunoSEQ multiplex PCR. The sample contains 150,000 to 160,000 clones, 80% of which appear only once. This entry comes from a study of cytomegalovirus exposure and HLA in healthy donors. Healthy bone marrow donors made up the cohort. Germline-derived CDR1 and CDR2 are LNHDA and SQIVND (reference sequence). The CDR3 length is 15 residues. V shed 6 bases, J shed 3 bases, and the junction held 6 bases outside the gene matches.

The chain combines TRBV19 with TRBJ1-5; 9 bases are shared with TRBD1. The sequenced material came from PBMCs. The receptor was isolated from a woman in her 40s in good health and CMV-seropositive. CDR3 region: CASRTQGAFNQPQHF. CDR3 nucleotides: TGTGCCAGTAGGACACAGGGGGCGTTCAATCAGCCCCAGCATTTT. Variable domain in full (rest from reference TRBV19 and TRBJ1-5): DGGITQSPKYLFRKEGQNVTLSCEQNLNHDAMYWYRQDPGQGLRLIYYSQIVNDFQKGDIAEGYSVSREKKESFPLTVTSAQKNPTAFYLCASRTQGAFNQPQHFGDGTRLSIL.